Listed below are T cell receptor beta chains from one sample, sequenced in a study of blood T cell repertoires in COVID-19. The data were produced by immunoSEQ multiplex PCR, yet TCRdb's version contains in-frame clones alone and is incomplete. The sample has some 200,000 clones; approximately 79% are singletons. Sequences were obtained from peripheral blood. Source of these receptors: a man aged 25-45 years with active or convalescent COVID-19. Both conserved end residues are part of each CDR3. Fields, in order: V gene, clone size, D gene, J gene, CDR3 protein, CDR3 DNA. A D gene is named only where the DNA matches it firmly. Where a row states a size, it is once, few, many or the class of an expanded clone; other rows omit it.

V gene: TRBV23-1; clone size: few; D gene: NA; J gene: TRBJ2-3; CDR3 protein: CASSREGTGRTDTQYF; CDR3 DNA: TGCGCCAGCAGTCGGGAGGGGACAGGCCGCACAGATACGCAGTATTTT
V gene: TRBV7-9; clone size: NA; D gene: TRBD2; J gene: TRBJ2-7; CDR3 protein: CASSSGLAGDFYEQYF; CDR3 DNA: TGTGCCAGCAGTTCGGGACTAGCGGGAGACTTTTACGAGCAGTACTTC
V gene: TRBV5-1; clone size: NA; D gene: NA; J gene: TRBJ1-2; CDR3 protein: CASRADRWSGYTF; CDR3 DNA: TGCGCCAGCAGAGCAGACAGGTGGAGTGGCTACACCTTC
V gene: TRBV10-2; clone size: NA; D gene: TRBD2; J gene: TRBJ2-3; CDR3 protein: CASRTSGITDTQYF; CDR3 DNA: TGCGCCAGCAGGACTAGCGGGATCACAGATACGCAGTATTTT
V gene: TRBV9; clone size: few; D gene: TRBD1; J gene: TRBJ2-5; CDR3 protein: CASSVVGTGEGTQYF; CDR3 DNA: TGTGCCAGCAGCGTAGTAGGGACAGGGGAAGGGACCCAGTACTTC
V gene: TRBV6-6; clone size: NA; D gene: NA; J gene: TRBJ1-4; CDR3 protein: CASSYTIGGGNEKLFF; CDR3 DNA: TGTGCCAGCAGTTACACCATCGGGGGAGGTAATGAAAAACTGTTTTTT
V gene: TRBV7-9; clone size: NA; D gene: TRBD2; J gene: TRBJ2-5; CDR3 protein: CASSSSSGGAPAGETQYF; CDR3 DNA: TGTGCCAGCAGCTCCTCTAGCGGGGGCGCGCCGGCGGGAGAGACCCAGTACTTC
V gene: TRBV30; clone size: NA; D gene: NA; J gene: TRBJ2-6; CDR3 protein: CAWSLSSGANVLTF; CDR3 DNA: TGTGCCTGGAGTTTGAGTTCTGGGGCCAACGTCCTGACTTTC
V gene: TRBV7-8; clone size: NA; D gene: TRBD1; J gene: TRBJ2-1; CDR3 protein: CASSFSGQLDEQFF; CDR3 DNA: TGTGCCAGCAGCTTTTCGGGACAGCTGGATGAGCAGTTCTTC
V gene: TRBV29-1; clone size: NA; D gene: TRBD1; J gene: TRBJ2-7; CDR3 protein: CSVRDSVAYEQYF; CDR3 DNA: TGCAGCGTGAGGGACAGCGTAGCCTACGAGCAGTACTTC
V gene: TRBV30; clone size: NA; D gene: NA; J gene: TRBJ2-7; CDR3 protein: CAWGQGVSSYEQYF; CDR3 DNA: TGTGCCTGGGGCCAAGGGGTAAGCTCCTACGAGCAGTACTTC
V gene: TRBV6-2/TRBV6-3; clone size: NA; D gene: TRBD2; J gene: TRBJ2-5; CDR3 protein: CASSGLAETQYF; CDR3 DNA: TGTGCCAGCAGCGGACTAGCGGAGACCCAGTACTTC
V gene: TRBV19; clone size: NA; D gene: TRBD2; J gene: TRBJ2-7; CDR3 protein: CASSIGLFSGSKAYEQYF; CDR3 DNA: TGTGCCAGTAGTATAGGCCTTTTTAGCGGGAGCAAAGCCTACGAGCAGTACTTC
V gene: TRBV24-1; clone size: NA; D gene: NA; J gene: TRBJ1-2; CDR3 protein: CATSEERFDGYTF; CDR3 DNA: TGTGCCACCAGTGAGGAGCGATTCGATGGCTACACCTTC
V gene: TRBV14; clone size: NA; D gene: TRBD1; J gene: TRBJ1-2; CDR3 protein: CASSQDNHRGSYGYTF; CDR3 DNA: TGTGCCAGCAGCCAGGATAACCACAGGGGTTCGTATGGCTACACCTTC
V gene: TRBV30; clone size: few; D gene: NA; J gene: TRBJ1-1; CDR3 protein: CAWSAAAMNTEAFF; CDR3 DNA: TGTGCCTGGAGTGCCGCGGCAATGAACACTGAAGCTTTCTTT
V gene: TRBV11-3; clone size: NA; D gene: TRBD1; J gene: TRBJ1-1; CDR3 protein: CASSPPGQGFTEAFF; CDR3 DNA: TGTGCCAGCAGCCCCCCCGGACAGGGGTTCACTGAAGCTTTCTTT
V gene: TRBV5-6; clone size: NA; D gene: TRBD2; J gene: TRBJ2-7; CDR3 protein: CASSMRLAVAQYF; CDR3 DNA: TGTGCCAGCAGCATGAGACTAGCGGTCGCGCAGTACTTC
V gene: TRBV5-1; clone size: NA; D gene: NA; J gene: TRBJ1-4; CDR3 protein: CASSLQGNEKLFF; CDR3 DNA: TGCGCCAGCAGCTTACAGGGTAATGAAAAACTGTTTTTT
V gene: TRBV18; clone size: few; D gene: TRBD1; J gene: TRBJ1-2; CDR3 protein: CASSPQGAWGYTF; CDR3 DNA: TGTGCCAGCTCACCCCAGGGGGCCTGGGGCTACACCTTC
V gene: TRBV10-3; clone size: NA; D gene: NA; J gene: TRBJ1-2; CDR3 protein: CAIFGGGYGYTF; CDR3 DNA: TGTGCCATCTTTGGGGGGGGCTATGGCTACACCTTC
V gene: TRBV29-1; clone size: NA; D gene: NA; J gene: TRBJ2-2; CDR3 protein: CSGARGYGELFF; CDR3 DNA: TGCAGCGGGGCGCGGGGATACGGGGAGCTGTTTTTT
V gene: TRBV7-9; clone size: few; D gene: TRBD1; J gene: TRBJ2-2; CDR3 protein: CASSRETGFSSSAGELFF; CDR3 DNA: TGTGCCAGCAGCCGAGAGACAGGGTTTAGTAGCTCGGCCGGGGAGCTGTTTTTT
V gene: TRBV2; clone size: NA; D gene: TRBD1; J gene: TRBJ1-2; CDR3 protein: CASSLRGDSTNYGYTF; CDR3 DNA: TGTGCCAGCAGTCTAAGGGGGGACAGTACTAACTATGGCTACACCTTC
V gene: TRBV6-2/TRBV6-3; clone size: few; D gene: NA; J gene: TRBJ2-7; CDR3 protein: CASSYWLADTYEQYF; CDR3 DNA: TGTGCCAGCAGTTACTGGCTAGCCGACACCTACGAGCAGTACTTC
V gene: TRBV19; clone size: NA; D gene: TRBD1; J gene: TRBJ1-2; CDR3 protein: CASRELAQGASYGYTF; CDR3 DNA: TGTGCCAGTAGAGAACTTGCACAGGGGGCGTCTTATGGCTACACCTTC
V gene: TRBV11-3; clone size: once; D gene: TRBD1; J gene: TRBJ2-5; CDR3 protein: CASSPGTGNAEETQYF; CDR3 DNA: TGTGCCAGCAGCCCCGGGACAGGGAACGCGGAGGAGACCCAGTACTTC
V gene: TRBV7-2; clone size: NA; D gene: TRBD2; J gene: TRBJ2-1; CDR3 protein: CASSLGFREVRNEQFF; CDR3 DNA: TGTGCCAGCAGCTTAGGTTTTCGGGAGGTTAGGAATGAGCAGTTCTTC